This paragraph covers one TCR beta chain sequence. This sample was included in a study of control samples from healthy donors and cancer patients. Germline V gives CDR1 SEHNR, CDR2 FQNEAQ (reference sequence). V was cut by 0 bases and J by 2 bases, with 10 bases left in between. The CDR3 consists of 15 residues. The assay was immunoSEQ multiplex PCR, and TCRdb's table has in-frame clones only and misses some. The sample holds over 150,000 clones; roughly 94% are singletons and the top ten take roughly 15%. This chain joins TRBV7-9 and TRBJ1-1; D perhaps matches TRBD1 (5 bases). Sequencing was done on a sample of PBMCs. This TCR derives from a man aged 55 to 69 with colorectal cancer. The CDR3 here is CASSLAPQGNTEAFF. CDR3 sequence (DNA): TGTGCCAGCAGCTTAGCGCCCCAGGGAAACACTGAAGCTTTCTTT.